This passage covers 26 T cell receptor beta chains from one sample sequenced in a study of cytomegalovirus exposure and HLA in healthy donors. This table comes from immunoSEQ multiplex PCR, and its TCRdb copy is limited to in-frame clones, with some not included. The sample shows under 150,000 clones, approximately 90% of them seen only once. Specimen: PBMCs. Receptors originate from a man between 18 and 29 years old in good health and CMV-seronegative.

The rearrangement uses TRBV29-1 and TRBJ2-1; possibly TRBD2 for D (5 bases). Trimming took 6 bases from V and 2 from J, leaving 11 bases between them. The CDR3 consists of 13 residues. Per the germline V gene, CDR1 is SQVTM and CDR2 is ANQGSEA. CDR3 sequence reads: CSVSSGAYNEQFF. The CDR3 DNA reads as TGCAGCGTGTCGAGCGGTGCCTACAATGAGCAGTTCTTC.

The chain is built from TRBV5-1 and TRBJ2-3; 9 bases align to TRBD1. J was trimmed by 4 bases and V by 4 bases; bases with no gene match: 10. The CDR3 has 16 amino acids. Germline CDR1 is SGHRS and CDR2 is YFSETQ. CDR3 protein: CASSHPDRGPADTQYF. For the CDR3, the DNA is TGCGCCAGCAGCCACCCGGACAGGGGTCCCGCAGATACGCAGTATTTT.

The chain joins TRBV9 to TRBJ2-3, with unresolved D. This CDR3 comprises 16 residues. V was cut by 0 bases and J by 1 base, with 12 bases left in between. CDR1 SGDLS and CDR2 YYNGEE come from the germline V gene. DNA for the CDR3: TGTGCCAGCAGCGTAGACACGGGTGCCGGCACAGATACGCAGTATTTT. It translates to CASSVDTGAGTDTQYF.

This chain joins TRBV28 and TRBJ1-1, with 8 bases identical to TRBD1. With V trimmed by 4 bases and J by 1 base, 5 bases remained unmatched. CDR1 and CDR2 from the germline V gene are MDHEN and SYDVKM. The CDR3 is made up of 15 amino acids. The CDR3 bases are TGTGCCAGCAGTTCTACCGGACAGGGGAACACTGAAGCTTTCTTT. Its protein is CASSSTGQGNTEAFF.

The chain employs TRBV4-3 and TRBJ2-3; tentative D call: TRBD2 (6 bases). The germline CDR1 and CDR2 sequences are LGHNA and YSLEER. V lost 1 base and J lost 6, with 20 bases in between. The CDR3 spans 17 residues. CDR3 region: CASSQVFRDSPTDTQYF. CDR3 DNA: TGCGCCAGCAGCCAAGTGTTCCGGGACTCCCCGACTGATACGCAGTATTTT.

The genes are TRBV6-1 and TRBJ2-7; D call uncertain. The germline V gene encodes CDR1 MNHNS and CDR2 SASEGT. V lost 6 bases and J lost 4, with 10 bases in between. The CDR3 totals 12 residues. DNA of the CDR3: TGTGCCAGCAGCGCGATTCTATACGAGCAGTACTTC. Translating gives CASSAILYEQYF.

The chain couples TRBV19 to TRBJ2-7; D is possibly TRBD2 (5 bases). Germline V gene data show CDR1 as LNHDA and CDR2 as SQIVND (reference sequence). Trimming removed 2 bases at V and 3 bases at J, with 14 bases between. The CDR3 extends over 15 amino acids. DNA for the CDR3: TGTGCCAGTAGTATAAACAACCTCCGGGGCTACGAGCAGTACTTC. It encodes CASSINNLRGYEQYF.

The chain couples TRBV9 to TRBJ1-4; D perhaps matches TRBD1 (6 bases). CDR1 is SGDLS, CDR2 YYNGEE, per germline. The V end was cut by 1 base, the J end by 7 bases, with 14 bases between. There are 15 residues in the CDR3. In DNA form, the CDR3 reads TGTGCCAGCAGCGTAATGGGAGGGGGTGGTGAAAAACTGTTTTTT. It translates to CASSVMGGGGEKLFF. The full variable domain, in which reference TRBV9 and TRBJ1-4 provide the parts outside the CDR3, is DSGVTQTPKHLITATGQRVTLRCSPRSGDLSVYWYQQSLDQGLQFLIQYYNGEERAKGNILERFSAQQFPDLHSELNLSSLELGDSALYFCASSVMGGGGEKLFFGSGTQLSVL.

This chain connects TRBV19 to TRBJ2-1; D may be TRBD2 (6 bases). The V end lost 6 bases, the J end lost 0 bases, and 9 bases lay between the germline ends. Germline V gene lookup returns CDR1 LNHDA and CDR2 SQIVND (reference sequence). The CDR3 has 14 amino acids. Here the CDR3 DNA reads TGTGCCAGTAGCGCGGGGACCTCCTACAATGAGCAGTTCTTC. Amino acid sequence: CASSAGTSYNEQFF.

This clone was counted only a few times. DNA of the CDR3: TGTGCCAGCGCAGAACAGGGAGCTAACTATGGCTACACCTTC. Its translation is CASAEQGANYGYTF. The gene calls are TRBV25-1 and TRBJ1-2; TRBD1 is a possible D gene (6 bases). There are 14 residues in the CDR3. Per the germline V gene, CDR1 is MGHDK and CDR2 is SYGVNS. Trimming took off 8 bases at V and 0 bases at J, with 13 bases between the two ends.

This clone is a singleton in its sample. The rearrangement links TRBV5-1 to TRBJ2-1, with TRBD1 matching 7 bases. Germline V gene data show CDR1 as SGHRS and CDR2 as YFSETQ. V dropped 0 bases and J dropped 4; count of bases not matched to a gene: 4. The CDR3 contains 15 residues. The CDR3 spells CASSLGQGEYNEQFF. The CDR3 DNA reads TGCGCCAGCAGCTTGGGACAGGGAGAATACAATGAGCAGTTCTTC.

This clone was seen a single time. CDR3 bases: TGTGCCAGCAGCTTAGAAGGGACGGGAGGGCCTCCCTACAATGAGCAGTTCTTC. Protein sequence: CASSLEGTGGPPYNEQFF. The V call is TRBV11-3, the J call TRBJ2-1, with 8 bases fitting TRBD2. In germline, CDR1 is SGHNT, CDR2 YENEEA. With V trimmed by 0 bases and J by 2 bases, 9 bases remained unmatched. This CDR3 contains 18 residues.

The V gene is TRBV10-3, the J gene TRBJ2-1; 9 nucleotides match TRBD1. The ends lost 0 bases at V and 2 bases at J; junction bases unmatched: 2. Germline CDR1 is ENHRY and CDR2 is SYGVKD. There are 16 residues in the CDR3. DNA of the CDR3: TGTGCCATCAGTGAGTCGGGACAGGGACCCTACAATGAGCAGTTCTTC. As protein: CAISESGQGPYNEQFF.

The rearrangement uses TRBV7-2 and TRBJ1-1; 9 bases line up with TRBD1. Germline CDR1 reads SGHTA; CDR2 reads FQGNSA. Germline trimming cut 6 bases from V and 3 bases from J; bases unmatched to any gene: 8. This CDR3 has 15 amino acids. In DNA, the CDR3 is TGTGCCAGCAGATTCACAGGGGGCGGGCACACTGAAGCTTTCTTT. Translation gives CASRFTGGGHTEAFF. Based on the CDR3 plus reference TRBV7-2 and TRBJ1-1, the full variable domain is GAGVSQSPSNKVTEKGKDVELRCDPISGHTALYWYRQSLGQGLEFLIYFQGNSAPDKSGLPSDRFSAERTGGSVSTLTIQRTQQEDSAVYLCASRFTGGGHTEAFFGQGTRLTVV.

This chain uses TRBV28 with TRBJ1-5, with 10 bases fitting TRBD1. V was pared by 0 bases and J by 2 bases, with 4 bases of the junction left unmatched. The germline V gene encodes CDR1 MDHEN and CDR2 SYDVKM. This CDR3 contains 17 residues. CDR3 region: CASSLWGGTGGNQPQHF. The CDR3 DNA reads as TGTGCCAGCAGTTTATGGGGCGGGACAGGGGGCAATCAGCCCCAGCATTTT.

This clone occurred once. The V call is TRBV15, the J call TRBJ2-1, with TRBD1 as a possible D gene (5 bases). CDR3 length: 15 amino acids. Germline CDR1 is LNHNV and CDR2 is YYDKDF (reference sequence). V lost 5 bases, J lost 0 bases, and 11 bases lay in between. The CDR3: CATSEQGSSYNEQFF. The DNA for the CDR3 is TGTGCCACCAGCGAGCAGGGTAGCTCCTACAATGAGCAGTTCTTC.

The CDR3 DNA reads as TGTGCCAGCAGTGGGACTAGCGCCACCGGGGAGCTGTTTTTT. This codes for CASSGTSATGELFF. The J gene is TRBJ2-2, the V gene TRBV6-4; 9 positions match TRBD2. The CDR3 covers 14 residues. The V gene end was trimmed by 4 bases and the J gene end by 4 bases; junction bases not matched to a gene: 1. In germline, CDR1 is MRHNA, CDR2 SNTAGT.

The chain joins TRBV4-1 to TRBJ1-1; weak D call: TRBD1 (6 bases). The CDR3 loop spans 14 amino acids. V dropped 1 base and J dropped 6 bases, with 12 bases sitting between them. Germline V lookup: CDR1 MGHRA, CDR2 YSYEKL. The CDR3 nucleotides read TGCGCCAGCAGCCAAGTGCAGGGGACCGCTGAAGCTTTCTTT. Translation gives CASSQVQGTAEAFF.

The chain has TRBV28 and TRBJ2-1, with a weak D call TRBD1 (6 bases). This CDR3 is built from 15 residues. Trimming left V 3 bases short and J 6 bases short, with 15 bases between. Germline V gene lookup returns CDR1 MDHEN and CDR2 SYDVKM. The DNA of the CDR3 is TGTGCCAGCAGTTTTCCCACAGGGCAGGTCAATGAGCAGTTCTTC. It codes for CASSFPTGQVNEQFF.

The rearrangement uses TRBV27 and TRBJ2-2; 12 bases line up with TRBD1. The CDR3 is made up of 16 amino acids. V dropped 6 bases and J dropped 4; count of bases not matched to a gene: 6. Per germline, CDR1 MNHEY and CDR2 SMNVEV (reference sequence). CDR3 sequence: CASSLRDRGRTGELFF. In DNA form, the CDR3 reads TGTGCCAGCAGCCTCCGGGACAGGGGGCGCACCGGGGAGCTGTTTTTT.

The chain combines TRBV2 with TRBJ1-3; the match to TRBD1 covers 8 bases. The CDR3 sequence is 14 residues long. V lost 6 bases and J lost 1; bases outside the gene matches: 2. Germline values: CDR1 SNHLY, CDR2 FYNNEI. Here the CDR3 DNA reads TGTGCCAGCAGGAACAGGGGGTCTGGAAACACCATATATTTT. Translation: CASRNRGSGNTIYF.

J is TRBJ2-2 and V is TRBV10-3, with a tentative D call TRBD1 (6 bases). Trimming cost V 2 bases and J 0 bases, with 10 bases left between them. The CDR3 sequence is 16 residues long. In germline, CDR1 is ENHRY, CDR2 SYGVKD. CDR3 sequence (DNA): TGTGCCATCAGTGAGGTGGGACATACGAACACCGGGGAGCTGTTTTTT. Encoded protein: CAISEVGHTNTGELFF.

CDR3 amino acids: CASSVAPGGPHNEQFF. The DNA for the CDR3 is TGTGCCAGCAGCGTAGCTCCGGGGGGGCCGCACAATGAGCAGTTCTTC. The chain links TRBV9 to TRBJ2-1; 8 bases map to TRBD2. Germline CDR1 and CDR2: SGDLS and YYNGEE. V lost 0 bases and J lost 5; bases outside the gene matches: 7. The CDR3 length is 16 residues.

V usage is TRBV7-2 and J usage is TRBJ2-2, with no clear D. Germline V lookup: CDR1 SGHTA, CDR2 FQGNSA. The CDR3 runs 13 residues. V shed 2 bases and J shed 6 bases, with 7 bases lying between them. CDR3 sequence (DNA): TGTGCCAGCAGCTTAATGTCCTCCGGGGAGCTGTTTTTT. Translated, it gives CASSLMSSGELFF.

A single count supports this clone. The chain uses TRBV27 and TRBJ2-1; 9 bases map to TRBD2. Trimming at V came to 5 bases and at J to 6 bases, leaving 8 bases not matched to a gene. This CDR3 spans 15 amino acids. Germline values: CDR1 MNHEY, CDR2 SMNVEV (reference sequence). As DNA, the CDR3 is TGTGCCAGCAGTCCCTCGGCGGGGGGGCTCAATGAGCAGTTCTTC. Translating gives CASSPSAGGLNEQFF.

The CDR3 spells CASSLNVNNSPLHF. The CDR3, as DNA: TGTGCCAGCAGCTTAAATGTAAATAATTCACCCCTCCACTTT. The V gene is TRBV11-2, the J gene TRBJ1-6; D unclear. Germline V CDR1 and CDR2: SGHAT, FQNNGV. The CDR3 extends over 14 amino acids. Trimming removed 2 bases at V and 5 bases at J, with 7 bases between.